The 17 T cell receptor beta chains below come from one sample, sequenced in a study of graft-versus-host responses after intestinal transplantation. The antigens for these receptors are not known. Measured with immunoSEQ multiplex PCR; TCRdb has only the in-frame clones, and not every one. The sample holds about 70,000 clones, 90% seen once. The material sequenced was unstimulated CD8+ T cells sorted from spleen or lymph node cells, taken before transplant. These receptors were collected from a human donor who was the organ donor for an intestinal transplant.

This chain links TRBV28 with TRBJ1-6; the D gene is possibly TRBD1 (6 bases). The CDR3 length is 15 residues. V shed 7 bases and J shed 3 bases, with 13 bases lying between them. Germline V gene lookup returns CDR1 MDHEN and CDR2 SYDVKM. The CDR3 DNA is TGTGCCAGCACTTCAGGGGCCCACTATAATTCACCCCTCCACTTT. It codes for CASTSGAHYNSPLHF.

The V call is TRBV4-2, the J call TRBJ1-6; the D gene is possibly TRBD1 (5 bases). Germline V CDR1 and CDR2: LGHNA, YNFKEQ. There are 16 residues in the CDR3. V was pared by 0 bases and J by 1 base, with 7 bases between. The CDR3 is CASSQESGSYNSPLHF. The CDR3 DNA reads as TGTGCCAGCAGCCAAGAATCAGGGTCCTATAATTCACCCCTCCACTTT.

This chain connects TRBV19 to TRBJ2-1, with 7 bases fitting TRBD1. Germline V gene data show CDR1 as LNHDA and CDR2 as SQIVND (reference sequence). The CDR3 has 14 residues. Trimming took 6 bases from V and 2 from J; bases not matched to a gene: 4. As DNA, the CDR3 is TGTGCCAGTAGAACACAGGGGACCTACAATGAGCAGTTCTTC. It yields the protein CASRTQGTYNEQFF.

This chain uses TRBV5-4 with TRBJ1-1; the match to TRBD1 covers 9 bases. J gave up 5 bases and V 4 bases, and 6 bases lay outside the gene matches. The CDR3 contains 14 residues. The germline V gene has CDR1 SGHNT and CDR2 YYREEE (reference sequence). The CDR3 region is CASSLGQGGTEAFF. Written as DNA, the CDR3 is TGTGCCAGCAGCCTGGGACAGGGTGGGACTGAAGCTTTCTTT.

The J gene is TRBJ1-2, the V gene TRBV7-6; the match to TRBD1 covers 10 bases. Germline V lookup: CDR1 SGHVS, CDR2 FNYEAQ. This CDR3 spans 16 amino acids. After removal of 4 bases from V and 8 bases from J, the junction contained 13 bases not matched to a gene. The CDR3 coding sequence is TGTGCCAGCAGCTCAGGACAGGGGGGAGAGTCTGGCGGCTACACCTTC. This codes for CASSSGQGGESGGYTF.

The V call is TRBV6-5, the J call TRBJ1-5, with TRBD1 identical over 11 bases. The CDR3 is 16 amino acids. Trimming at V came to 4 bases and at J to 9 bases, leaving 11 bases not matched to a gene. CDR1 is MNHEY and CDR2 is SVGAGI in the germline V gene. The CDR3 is CASSSTGTGGSLPQHF. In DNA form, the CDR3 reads TGTGCCAGCAGTTCGACCGGGACAGGGGGTTCTTTGCCCCAGCATTTT.

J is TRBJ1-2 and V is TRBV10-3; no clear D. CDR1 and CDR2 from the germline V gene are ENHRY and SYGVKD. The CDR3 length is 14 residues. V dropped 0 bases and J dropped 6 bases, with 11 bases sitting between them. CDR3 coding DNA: TGTGCCATCAGTGAGTCGGCGGCTGAGGATGGCTACACCTTC. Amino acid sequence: CAISESAAEDGYTF.

CDR3 in amino acids: CASSQEAGAETQYF. The CDR3 DNA reads as TGTGCCAGCAGCCAAGAAGCAGGGGCAGAGACCCAGTACTTC. This chain joins TRBV4-2 and TRBJ2-5; weak D call: TRBD1 (6 bases). This CDR3 region has 14 residues. Germline CDR1 is LGHNA and CDR2 is YNFKEQ. V lost 0 bases, J lost 4 bases, and 9 bases lay in between.

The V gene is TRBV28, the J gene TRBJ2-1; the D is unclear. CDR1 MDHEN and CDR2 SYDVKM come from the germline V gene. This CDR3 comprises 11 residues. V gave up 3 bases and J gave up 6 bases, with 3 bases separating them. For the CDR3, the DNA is TGTGCCAGCAGTTTCTTCAATGAGCAGTTCTTC. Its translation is CASSFFNEQFF.

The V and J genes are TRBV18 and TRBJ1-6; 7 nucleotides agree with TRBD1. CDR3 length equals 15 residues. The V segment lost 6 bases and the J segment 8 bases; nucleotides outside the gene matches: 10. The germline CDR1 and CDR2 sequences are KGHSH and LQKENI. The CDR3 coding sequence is TGTGCCAGCTCCCACTATCGGGACAGATATTCACCCCTCCACTTT. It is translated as CASSHYRDRYSPLHF. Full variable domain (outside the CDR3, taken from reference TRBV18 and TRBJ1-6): NAGVMQNPRHLVRRRGQEARLRCSPMKGHSHVYWYRQLPEEGLKFMVYLQKENIIDESGMPKERFSAEFPKEGPSILRIQQVVRGDSAAYFCASSHYRDRYSPLHFGNGTRLTVT.

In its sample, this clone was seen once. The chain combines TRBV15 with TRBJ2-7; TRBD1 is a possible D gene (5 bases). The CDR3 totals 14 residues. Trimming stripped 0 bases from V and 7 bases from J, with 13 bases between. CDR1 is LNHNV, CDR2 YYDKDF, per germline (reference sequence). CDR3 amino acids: CATSRDWGPGEQYV. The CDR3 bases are TGTGCCACCAGCAGAGATTGGGGCCCGGGTGAGCAGTACGTC.

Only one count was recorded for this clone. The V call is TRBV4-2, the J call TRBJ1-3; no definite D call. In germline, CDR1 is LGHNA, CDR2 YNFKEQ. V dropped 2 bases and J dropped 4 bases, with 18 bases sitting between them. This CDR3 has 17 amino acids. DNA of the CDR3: TGTGCCAGCAGCCAAATAAACGCCGACATTAACGGAAACACCATATATTTT. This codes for CASSQINADINGNTIYF.

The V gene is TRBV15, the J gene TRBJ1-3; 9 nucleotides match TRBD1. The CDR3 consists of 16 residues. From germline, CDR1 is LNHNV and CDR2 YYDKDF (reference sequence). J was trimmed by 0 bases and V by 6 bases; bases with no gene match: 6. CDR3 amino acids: CATSGATGGSGNTIYF. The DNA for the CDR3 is TGTGCCACCAGTGGGGCGACAGGGGGCTCTGGAAACACCATATATTTT.

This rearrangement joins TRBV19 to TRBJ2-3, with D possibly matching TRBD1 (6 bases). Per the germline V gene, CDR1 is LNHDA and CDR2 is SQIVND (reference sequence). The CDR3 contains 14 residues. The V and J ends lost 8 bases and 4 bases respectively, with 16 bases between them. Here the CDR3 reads CASGAYRVPDTQYF. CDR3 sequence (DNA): TGTGCCAGTGGAGCCTACAGGGTCCCAGATACGCAGTATTTT. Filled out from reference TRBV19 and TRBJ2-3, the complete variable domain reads DGGITQSPKYLFRKEGQNVTLSCEQNLNHDAMYWYRQDPGQGLRLIYYSQIVNDFQKGDIAEGYSVSREKKESFPLTVTSAQKNPTAFYLCASGAYRVPDTQYFGPGTRLTVL.

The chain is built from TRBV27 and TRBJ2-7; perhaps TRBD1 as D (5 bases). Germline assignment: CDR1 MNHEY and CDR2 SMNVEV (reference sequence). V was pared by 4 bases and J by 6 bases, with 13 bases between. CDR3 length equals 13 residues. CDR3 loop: CASSSGRAAEQYV. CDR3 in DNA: TGTGCCAGCAGTTCCGGCAGGGCCGCCGAGCAGTACGTC.

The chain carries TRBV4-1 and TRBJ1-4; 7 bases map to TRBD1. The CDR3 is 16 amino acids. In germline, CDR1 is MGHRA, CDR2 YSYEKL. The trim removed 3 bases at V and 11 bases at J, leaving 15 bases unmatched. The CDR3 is CASSHSSGQLRQKLFF. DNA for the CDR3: TGCGCCAGCAGCCATTCCTCGGGACAGCTTCGTCAGAAACTGTTTTTT.

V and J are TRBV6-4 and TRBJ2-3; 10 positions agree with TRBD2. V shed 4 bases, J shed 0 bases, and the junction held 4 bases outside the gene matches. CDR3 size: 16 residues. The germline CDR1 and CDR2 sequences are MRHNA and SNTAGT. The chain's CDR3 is CASSARAGGSTDTQYF. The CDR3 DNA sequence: TGTGCCAGCAGTGCCAGAGCGGGGGGGAGCACAGATACGCAGTATTTT.